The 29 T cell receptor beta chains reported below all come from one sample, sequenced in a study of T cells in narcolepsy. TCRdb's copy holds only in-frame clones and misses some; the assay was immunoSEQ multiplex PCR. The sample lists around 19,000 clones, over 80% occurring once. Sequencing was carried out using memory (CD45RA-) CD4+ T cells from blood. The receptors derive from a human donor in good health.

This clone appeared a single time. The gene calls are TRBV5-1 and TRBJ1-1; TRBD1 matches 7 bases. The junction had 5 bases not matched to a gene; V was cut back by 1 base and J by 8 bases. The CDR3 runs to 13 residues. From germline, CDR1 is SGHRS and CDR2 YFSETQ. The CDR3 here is CASSLSWDREAFF. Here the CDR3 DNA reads TGCGCCAGCAGCTTGTCGTGGGACAGAGAAGCTTTCTTT.

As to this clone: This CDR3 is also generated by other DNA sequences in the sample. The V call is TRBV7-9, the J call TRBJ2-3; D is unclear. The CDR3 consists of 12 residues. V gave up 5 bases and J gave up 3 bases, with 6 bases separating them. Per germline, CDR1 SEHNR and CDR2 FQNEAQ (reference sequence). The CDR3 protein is CASSPETDTQYF. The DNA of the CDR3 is TGTGCCAGCAGCCCCGAAACAGATACGCAGTATTTT.

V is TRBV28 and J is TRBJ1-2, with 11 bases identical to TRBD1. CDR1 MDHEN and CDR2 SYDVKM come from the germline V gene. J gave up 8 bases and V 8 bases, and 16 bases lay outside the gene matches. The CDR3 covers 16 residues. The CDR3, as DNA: TGTGCCAGCTTACTTGCGGGACAGGGGGTCGGTCGGGGCTACACCTTC. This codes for CASLLAGQGVGRGYTF.

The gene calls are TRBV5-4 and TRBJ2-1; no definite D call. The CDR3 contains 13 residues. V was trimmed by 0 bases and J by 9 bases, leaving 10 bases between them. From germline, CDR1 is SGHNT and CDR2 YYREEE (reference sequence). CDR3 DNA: TGTGCCAGCAGCTTGGACTCGATGGCTGAGCAGTTCTTC. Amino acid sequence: CASSLDSMAEQFF.

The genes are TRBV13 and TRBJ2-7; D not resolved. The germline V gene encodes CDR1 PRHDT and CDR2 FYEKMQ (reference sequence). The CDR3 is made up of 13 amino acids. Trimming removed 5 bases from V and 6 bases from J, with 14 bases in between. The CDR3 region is CASSQGRVGEQYF. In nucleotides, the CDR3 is TGTGCCAGCAGCCAAGGGCGCGTTGGCGAGCAGTACTTC.

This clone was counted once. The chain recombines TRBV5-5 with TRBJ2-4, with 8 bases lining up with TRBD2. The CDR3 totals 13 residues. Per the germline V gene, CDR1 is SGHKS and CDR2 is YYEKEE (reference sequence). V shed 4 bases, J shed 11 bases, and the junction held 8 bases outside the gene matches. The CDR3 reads CASSPGGPGLQYF. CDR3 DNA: TGTGCCAGCAGCCCGGGAGGGCCGGGTCTTCAGTACTTC.

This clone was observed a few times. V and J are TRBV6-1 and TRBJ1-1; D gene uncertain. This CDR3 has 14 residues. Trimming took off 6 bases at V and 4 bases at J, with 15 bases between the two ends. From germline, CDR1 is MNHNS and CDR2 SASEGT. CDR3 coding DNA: TGTGCCAGCAGCCGAGGGCGGGGTGGCACTGAAGCTTTCTTT. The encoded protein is CASSRGRGGTEAFF.

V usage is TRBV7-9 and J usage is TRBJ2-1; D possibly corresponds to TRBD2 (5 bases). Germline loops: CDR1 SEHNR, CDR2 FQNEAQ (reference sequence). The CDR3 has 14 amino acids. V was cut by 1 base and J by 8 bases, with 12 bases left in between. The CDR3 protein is CASSLGTSAYEQFF. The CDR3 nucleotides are TGTGCCAGCAGCTTAGGGACTTCCGCCTATGAGCAGTTCTTC.

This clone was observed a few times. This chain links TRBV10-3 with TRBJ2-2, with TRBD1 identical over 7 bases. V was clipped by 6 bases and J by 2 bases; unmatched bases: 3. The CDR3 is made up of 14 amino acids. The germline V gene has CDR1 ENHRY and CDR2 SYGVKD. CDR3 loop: CAISDRVNTGELFF. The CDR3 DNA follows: TGTGCCATCAGCGACAGGGTTAACACCGGGGAGCTGTTTTTT.

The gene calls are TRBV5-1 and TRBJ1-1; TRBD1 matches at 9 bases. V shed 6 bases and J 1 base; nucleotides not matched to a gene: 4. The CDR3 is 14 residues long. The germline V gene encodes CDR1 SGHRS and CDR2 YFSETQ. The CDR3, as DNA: TGCGCCAGCAAACAGGGGGCGAGGAACACTGAAGCTTTCTTT. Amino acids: CASKQGARNTEAFF.

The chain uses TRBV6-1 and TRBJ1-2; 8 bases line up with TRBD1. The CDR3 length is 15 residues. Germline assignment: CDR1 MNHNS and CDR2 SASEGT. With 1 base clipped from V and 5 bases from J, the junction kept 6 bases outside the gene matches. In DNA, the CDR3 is TGTGCCAGCAGTGAAGGGACAGGGCGGGCTTATGGCTACACCTTC. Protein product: CASSEGTGRAYGYTF.

The CDR3 sequence: CASSLSSVGELFF. DNA for the CDR3: TGTGCCAGCAGTTTATCGTCCGTCGGGGAGCTGTTTTTT. The V gene is TRBV27, the J gene TRBJ2-2; D is unclear. V dropped 0 bases and J dropped 7 bases, with 6 bases sitting between them. The CDR3 is 13 residues long. The germline V gene encodes CDR1 MNHEY and CDR2 SMNVEV (reference sequence).

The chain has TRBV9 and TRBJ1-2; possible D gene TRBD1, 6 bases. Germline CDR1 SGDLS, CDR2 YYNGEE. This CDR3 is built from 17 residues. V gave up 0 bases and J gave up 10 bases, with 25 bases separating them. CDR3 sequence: CASSVESVEDRLSLYTF. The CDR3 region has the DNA TGTGCCAGCAGCGTAGAATCGGTCGAAGACAGGCTCAGTCTCTACACCTTC.

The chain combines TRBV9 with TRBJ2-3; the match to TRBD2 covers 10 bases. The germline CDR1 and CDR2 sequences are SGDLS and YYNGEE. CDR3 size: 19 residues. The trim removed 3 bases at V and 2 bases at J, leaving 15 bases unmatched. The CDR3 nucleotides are TGTGCCAGCAGCGGACCCTCTATTACTAGCGGGGTCTACACAGATACGCAGTATTTT. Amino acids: CASSGPSITSGVYTDTQYF. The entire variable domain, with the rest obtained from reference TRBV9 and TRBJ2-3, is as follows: DSGVTQTPKHLITATGQRVTLRCSPRSGDLSVYWYQQSLDQGLQFLIQYYNGEERAKGNILERFSAQQFPDLHSELNLSSLELGDSALYFCASSGPSITSGVYTDTQYFGPGTRLTVL.

The CDR3 nucleotides read TGTGCCAGCAGCGTAGGTCCAGGGGGGAGCTCCTACGAGCAGTACTTC. Its protein product is CASSVGPGGSSYEQYF. J is TRBJ2-7 and V is TRBV9; D is perhaps TRBD1 (7 bases). The CDR3 length is 16 residues. Germline-derived CDR1 and CDR2 are SGDLS and YYNGEE. V was trimmed by 0 bases and J by 0 bases, leaving 13 bases between them.

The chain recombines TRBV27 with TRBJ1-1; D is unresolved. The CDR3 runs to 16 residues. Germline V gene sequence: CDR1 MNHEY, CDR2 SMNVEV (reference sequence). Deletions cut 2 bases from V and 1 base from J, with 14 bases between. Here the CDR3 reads CASSLRTPATNTEAFF. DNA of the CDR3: TGTGCCAGCAGTTTAAGAACACCTGCTACGAACACTGAAGCTTTCTTT.

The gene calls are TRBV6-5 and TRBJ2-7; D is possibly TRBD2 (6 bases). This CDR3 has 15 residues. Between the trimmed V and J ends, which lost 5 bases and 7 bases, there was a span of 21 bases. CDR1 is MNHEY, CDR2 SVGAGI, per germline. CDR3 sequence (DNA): TGTGCCAGCAGTCCCAAGAGGGGACTTCCAAGGGAGCAGTACTTC. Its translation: CASSPKRGLPREQYF.

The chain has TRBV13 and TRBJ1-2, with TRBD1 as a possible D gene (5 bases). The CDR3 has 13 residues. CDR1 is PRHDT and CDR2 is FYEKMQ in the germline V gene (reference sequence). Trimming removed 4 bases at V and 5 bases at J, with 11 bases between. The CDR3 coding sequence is TGTGCCAGCAGCTACGGGGCATGGTATGGCTACACCTTC. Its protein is CASSYGAWYGYTF.

CDR3 DNA: TGTGCCAGCAGTTTATCCCGGATGACAGCCTCTAGGAACACCTTC. This translates into CASSLSRMTASRNTF. J is TRBJ1-2 and V is TRBV28, with a tentative D call TRBD1 (5 bases). CDR3 length equals 15 residues. Looked up from germline, CDR1 is MDHEN and CDR2 is SYDVKM. Trimming shortened V by 1 base and J by 12 bases, and 21 bases separated the two germline ends.

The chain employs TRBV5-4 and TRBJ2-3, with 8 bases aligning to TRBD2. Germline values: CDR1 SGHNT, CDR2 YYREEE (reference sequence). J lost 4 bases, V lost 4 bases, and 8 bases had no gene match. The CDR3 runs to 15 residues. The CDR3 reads CASSLGTSWADTQYF. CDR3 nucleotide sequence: TGTGCCAGCAGCCTTGGGACTAGTTGGGCAGATACGCAGTATTTT.

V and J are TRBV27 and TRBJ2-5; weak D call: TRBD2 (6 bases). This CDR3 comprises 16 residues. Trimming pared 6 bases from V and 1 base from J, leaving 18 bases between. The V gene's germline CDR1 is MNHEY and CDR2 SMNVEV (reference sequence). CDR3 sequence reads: CASRQAGLGFQETQYF. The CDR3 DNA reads TGTGCCAGCAGACAGGCGGGGTTGGGGTTCCAAGAGACCCAGTACTTC.

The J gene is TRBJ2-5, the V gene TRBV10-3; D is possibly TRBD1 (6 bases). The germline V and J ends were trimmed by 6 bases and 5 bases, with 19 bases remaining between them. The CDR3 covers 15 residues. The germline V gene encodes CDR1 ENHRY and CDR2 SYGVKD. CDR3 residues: CAISATGGSGETQYF. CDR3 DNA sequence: TGTGCCATCAGCGCGACAGGCGGTTCAGGGGAGACCCAGTACTTC.

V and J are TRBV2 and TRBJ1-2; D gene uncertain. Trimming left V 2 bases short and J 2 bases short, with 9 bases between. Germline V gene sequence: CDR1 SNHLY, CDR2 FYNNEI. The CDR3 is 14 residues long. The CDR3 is CASSERAPNYGYTF. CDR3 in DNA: TGTGCCAGCAGTGAACGGGCGCCGAACTATGGCTACACCTTC.

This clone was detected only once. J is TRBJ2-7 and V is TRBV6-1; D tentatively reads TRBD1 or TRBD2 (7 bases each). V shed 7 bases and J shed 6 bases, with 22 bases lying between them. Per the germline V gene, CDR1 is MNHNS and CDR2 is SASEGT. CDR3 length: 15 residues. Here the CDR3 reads CASNPQGRGDGEQYF. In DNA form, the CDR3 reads TGTGCCAGCAATCCACAGGGGAGGGGGGATGGCGAGCAGTACTTC.

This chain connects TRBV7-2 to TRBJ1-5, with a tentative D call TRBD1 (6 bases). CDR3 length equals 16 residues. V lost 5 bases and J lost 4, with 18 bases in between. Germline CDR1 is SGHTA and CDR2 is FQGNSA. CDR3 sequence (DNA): TGTGCCAGCAGCCCCCGGGGGGCACGATTTAATCAGCCCCAGCATTTT. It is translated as CASSPRGARFNQPQHF.

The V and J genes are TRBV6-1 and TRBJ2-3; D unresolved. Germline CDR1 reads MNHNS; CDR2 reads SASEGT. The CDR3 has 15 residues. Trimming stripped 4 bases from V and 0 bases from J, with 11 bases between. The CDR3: CASSGKKVSTDTQYF. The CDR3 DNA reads TGTGCCAGCAGTGGCAAGAAGGTTAGCACAGATACGCAGTATTTT.

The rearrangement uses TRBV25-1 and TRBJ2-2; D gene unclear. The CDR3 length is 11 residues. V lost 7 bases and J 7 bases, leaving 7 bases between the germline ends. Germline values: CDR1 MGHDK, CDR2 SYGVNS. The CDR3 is CASNGLGELFF. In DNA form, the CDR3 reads TGTGCCAGCAATGGCCTCGGGGAGCTGTTTTTT.

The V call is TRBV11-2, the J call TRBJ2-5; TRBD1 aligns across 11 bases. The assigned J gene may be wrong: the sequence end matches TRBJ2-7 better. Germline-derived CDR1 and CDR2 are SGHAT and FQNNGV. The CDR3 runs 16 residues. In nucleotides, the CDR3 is TGTGCCAGCAGTCCCGGGACAGGGGGACCCTGGTTCGAGCAGTACTTC. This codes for CASSPGTGGPWFEQYF.

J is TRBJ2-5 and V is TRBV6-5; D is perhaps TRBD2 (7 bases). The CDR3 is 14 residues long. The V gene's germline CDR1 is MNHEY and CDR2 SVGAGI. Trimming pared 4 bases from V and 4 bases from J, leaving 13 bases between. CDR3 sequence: CASSSRGGGETQYF. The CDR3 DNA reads TGTGCCAGCAGTTCCCGCGGGGGCGGAGAGACCCAGTACTTC.